The TCR beta chain under discussion was sequenced for a study of blood T cell repertoires in COVID-19. As for the study in general: Sources were T cells, B-cell-depleted T cells, or PBMCs; the material itself was cDNA or gDNA.

The CDR3 is 14 amino acids. Germline CDR1 KGHDR, CDR2 SFDVKD. V shed 6 bases and J shed 0 bases, with 10 bases lying between them. The repertoire was sequenced with immunoSEQ multiplex PCR; TCRdb's copy has only in-frame clones and lacks some. The sample records around 140,000 clones, 75% to 90% being singletons. Patients at the Seattle site were enrolled during active infection and followed longitudinally. This clonotype was sampled from a man younger than 30 with COVID-19, enrolled during active disease. The sample taken for sequencing was peripheral blood. This chain connects TRBV24-1 to TRBJ1-2; D is perhaps TRBD1 (6 bases). The CDR3, as DNA: TGTGCCACCAGTTCCGGGACACCTAACTATGGCTACACCTTC. Protein: CATSSGTPNYGYTF.